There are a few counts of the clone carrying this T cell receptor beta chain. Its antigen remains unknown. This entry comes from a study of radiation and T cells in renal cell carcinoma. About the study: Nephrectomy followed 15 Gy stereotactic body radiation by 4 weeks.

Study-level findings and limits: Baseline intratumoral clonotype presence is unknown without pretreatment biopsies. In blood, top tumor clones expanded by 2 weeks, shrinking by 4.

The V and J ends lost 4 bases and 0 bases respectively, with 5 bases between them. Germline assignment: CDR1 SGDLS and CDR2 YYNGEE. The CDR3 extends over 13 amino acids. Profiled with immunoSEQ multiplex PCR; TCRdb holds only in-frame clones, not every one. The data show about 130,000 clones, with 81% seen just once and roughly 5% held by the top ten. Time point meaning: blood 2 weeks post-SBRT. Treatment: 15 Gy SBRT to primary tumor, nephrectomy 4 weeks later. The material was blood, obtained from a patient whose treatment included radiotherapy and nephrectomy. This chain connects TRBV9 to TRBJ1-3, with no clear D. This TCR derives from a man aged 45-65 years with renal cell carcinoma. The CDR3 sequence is CASSTPSGNTIYF. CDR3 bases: TGTGCCAGCAGCACCCCCTCTGGAAACACCATATATTTT. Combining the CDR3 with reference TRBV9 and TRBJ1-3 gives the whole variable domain DSGVTQTPKHLITATGQRVTLRCSPRSGDLSVYWYQQSLDQGLQFLIQYYNGEERAKGNILERFSAQQFPDLHSELNLSSLELGDSALYFCASSTPSGNTIYFGEGSWLTVV.